The clone carrying this TCR beta chain was recorded a few times. Antigen specificity is unknown. Ophthalmopathy patients had moderate-to-severe active disease, CAS ≥3, NOSPECS ≥4, and disease duration under 3 months. This specimen comes from a study of T cells in Graves' hyperthyroidism and ophthalmopathy. Study context: The initial diagnosis was the point when peripheral blood was collected, ahead of any treatment.

Study-level results: The majority of expanded thyroid clonotypes above 0.001 also appeared in blood.

Regions amplified from RNA transcripts were the TCR beta CDR3 regions. The HTBI primer set drove a first-round RT-PCR of the TCR CDR3. TCRdb analysed the multiplex PCR reads with MiXCR anew, one entry per CDR3 protein. The sample gives hundreds of thousands of distinct CDR3 sequences, approximately 15% of which show up once; less than 3.5% is in the top ten. This CDR3 contains 16 residues. Germline V CDR1 and CDR2: DFQATT, SNEGSKA (reference sequence). V lost 4 bases and J lost 2; bases outside the gene matches: 11. Sequencing was carried out using blood. The chain combines TRBV20-1 with TRBJ2-1; 7 bases are shared with TRBD2. The TCR comes from a woman in her thirties or forties with Graves' ophthalmopathy. The CDR3 nucleotides are TGCAGTGCTAAGGCGGCGGGGGTAGGAACCTACAATGAGCAGTTCTTC. Translating gives CSAKAAGVGTYNEQFF.